This T cell receptor beta chain stems from a study of beta chain features in type 1 diabetes. Background on the study: About 110 million sorted cells were examined across all samples.

Study outcomes and limitations: Fewer junction insertions and more nucleotide deletions appeared in type 1 diabetes patients. TCRB CDR3s from Type 1 diabetes patients were moderately but significantly shorter in all four CD4+ subsets.

This clone appeared a few times. What it binds is not known. The collection from each donor was one heparinised blood draw averaging around 120 mL. Expressed TCRB transcripts got sequenced, as all isolated RNA was reverse transcribed. Generated by immunoSEQ multiplex PCR, the TCRdb table keeps only in-frame clones and is missing some. The sample lists under 800,000 clones; around 15% were seen once. Sample: naive CD4+ T cells from blood. This sequence originates from a man younger than 35 in good health.

The CDR3 loop is CASREQGGIFNEQFF. CDR3 coding DNA: TGTGCCAGCAGAGAACAGGGGGGAATTTTCAATGAGCAGTTCTTC. This rearrangement joins TRBV2 to TRBJ2-1; 8 bases are a match to TRBD1. This CDR3 comprises 15 residues. The germline CDR1 and CDR2 sequences are SNHLY and FYNNEI. Trimming at V came to 6 bases and at J to 6 bases, leaving 10 bases not matched to a gene.